Listed below are T cell receptor beta chains from one sample, sequenced in a study of T cells after yellow fever vaccination. TCRdb re-analysed the 5' RACE reads in MiXCR, keeping a single row per CDR3 protein. The repertoire has about 340,000 distinct CDR3 sequences, 8.7% of them found once; the top ten carry approximately 19%. Material: PBMCs, obtained on the day of the first yellow fever vaccination. The receptors were gathered from a man aged 18-30 years who received the YFV17D yellow fever vaccine. CDR3s include the opening cysteine and the closing phenylalanine or tryptophan. The D gene is left open where the match is weak. Only some rows state a clone size, as once, few, many or a class for expanded clones.

cdr3_aa	cdr3_nt	d_call	clone_size	v_call	j_call
CSATGGGQYYEQYF	TGCAGTGCCACGGGAGGCGGACAGTACTACGAGCAGTACTTC	NA	few	TRBV20-1	TRBJ2-7
CAISETTSGRNTGELFF	TGTGCCATCAGTGAGACCACTAGCGGGAGGAACACCGGGGAGCTGTTTTTT	TRBD2	many	TRBV10-3	TRBJ2-2
CASRPGTASYNEQFF	TGCGCCAGCAGACCCGGGACCGCGTCCTACAATGAGCAGTTCTTC	NA	many	TRBV5-1	TRBJ2-1
CASSQAPSSNNSPLHF	TGCGCCAGCAGCCAAGCCCCGTCCTCGAATAATTCACCCCTCCACTTT	NA	few	TRBV4-3	TRBJ1-6
CASSVDGVNIQYF	TGCGCCAGCAGTGTTGACGGTGTGAACATTCAGTACTTC	NA	NA	TRBV4-3	TRBJ2-4
CASSQGQGTQETQYF	TGTGCCAGCAGCCAAGGACAGGGGACGCAAGAGACCCAGTACTTC	TRBD1	NA	TRBV4-2	TRBJ2-5
CASSLARQGLEKLFF	TGTGCCAGCAGTTTAGCGCGGCAGGGGTTGGAAAAACTGTTTTTT	NA	NA	TRBV12-3/TRBV12-4	TRBJ1-4
CASSPGQGLSGTGELFF	TGTGCCAGCAGCCCTGGGCAGGGGCTTAGCGGGACCGGGGAGCTGTTTTTT	NA	NA	TRBV4-2	TRBJ2-2
CASSSGGRALGGYTF	TGTGCCAGCAGCTCAGGGGGTCGGGCCCTGGGGGGCTACACCTTC	TRBD1	few	TRBV7-2	TRBJ1-2
CASSTALAGDTDTQYF	TGTGCCAGCAGCACAGCCCTAGCGGGGGATACAGATACGCAGTATTTT	TRBD2	few	TRBV6-1	TRBJ2-3
CASRRKPGGDRENTGELFF	TGTGCCAGCAGACGAAAACCGGGGGGGGACAGGGAAAACACCGGGGAGCTGTTTTTT	NA	NA	TRBV12-3/TRBV12-4	TRBJ2-2
CASGSSKGSYGYTF	TGTGCCAGCGGATCTTCTAAAGGCAGCTATGGCTACACCTTC	NA	NA	TRBV12-3/TRBV12-4	TRBJ1-2
CASSQQDNYGYTF	TGTGCCAGCAGTCAACAGGATAACTATGGCTACACCTTC	NA	many	TRBV6-6	TRBJ1-2
CASRLRTIGVHEQFF	TGTGCCAGCAGACTACGGACAATAGGGGTACATGAGCAGTTCTTC	NA	few	TRBV6-2/TRBV6-3	TRBJ2-1
CASSQDNAGYTF	TGTGCCAGCAGCCAAGATAATGCGGGCTACACCTTC	NA	NA	TRBV3-1	TRBJ1-2
CASRRSGGAHNEQFF	TGTGCCAGCAGACGTAGCGGGGGGGCACACAATGAGCAGTTCTTC	TRBD2	NA	TRBV6-1	TRBJ2-1
CASSLKVAGGGSYEQYF	TGTGCCAGCAGCTTAAAGGTTGCGGGGGGTGGGTCCTACGAGCAGTACTTC	TRBD2	many	TRBV7-2	TRBJ2-7
CAISEVRNYEQYF	TGTGCCATCAGTGAGGTACGGAACTACGAGCAGTACTTC	NA	few	TRBV10-3	TRBJ2-7
CASESLRGYERAQYF	TGTGCCAGCGAAAGTCTCCGGGGGTACGAGAGGGCGCAGTATTTT	NA	NA	TRBV25-1	TRBJ2-3
CASSSTSGGFNEQYF	TGTGCCAGCAGCTCGACTAGCGGGGGGTTTAACGAGCAGTACTTC	TRBD2	NA	TRBV7-8	TRBJ2-7
CASSPAGTTYEQYF	TGTGCCAGCAGCCCGGCCGGGACAACCTACGAGCAGTACTTC	NA	many	TRBV7-9	TRBJ2-7
CASSPGVQGASYYF	TGTGCCAGCTCACCAGGGGTACAGGGGGCTTCCTATTACTTC	TRBD1	few	TRBV18	TRBJ2-7
CASSLVGQGKGDSPLHF	TGTGCCAGCAGCTTAGTCGGGCAGGGCAAAGGGGATTCACCCCTCCACTTT	NA	few	TRBV7-2	TRBJ1-6
CASSFWRDTEAFF	TGTGCCAGCAGCTTTTGGAGGGATACTGAAGCTTTCTTT	NA	few	TRBV9	TRBJ1-1
CASSPRSLAGGRTDTQYF	TGTGCCAGCAGCCCAAGGAGTCTAGCGGGGGGCCGAACAGATACGCAGTATTTT	TRBD2	few	TRBV11-1	TRBJ2-3
CASRSGTDNEKLFF	TGTGCCAGCAGATCCGGGACGGATAATGAAAAACTGTTTTTT	NA	NA	TRBV28	TRBJ1-4
CASSYSTLTSDTQYF	TGTGCCAGCAGTTACTCGACTCTTACCAGCGATACGCAGTATTTT	NA	NA	TRBV6-5	TRBJ2-3
CASSPTITNEKLFF	TGTGCCAGCAGCCCGACGATAACTAATGAAAAACTGTTTTTT	NA	few	TRBV3-1	TRBJ1-4
CASSFGPLQETQYF	TGTGCCAGCAGCTTCGGCCCTCTCCAAGAGACCCAGTACTTC	NA	few	TRBV7-2	TRBJ2-5
CASSSRQGPDNSPLHF	TGTGCCAGCAGCTCAAGGCAGGGGCCGGATAATTCACCCCTCCACTTT	NA	NA	TRBV6-1	TRBJ1-6
CASSQGTSGGADTQYF	TGTGCCAGCAGCCAAGGGACTAGCGGGGGGGCAGATACGCAGTATTTT	TRBD2	many	TRBV4-2	TRBJ2-3
CSGRNTLLGETQYF	TGCAGCGGGCGTAATACCTTACTAGGGGAGACCCAGTACTTC	NA	many	TRBV29-1	TRBJ2-5
CSAGSGTSGADEQYF	TGCAGTGCCGGGTCCGGGACTAGCGGGGCCGACGAGCAGTACTTC	TRBD2	NA	TRBV20-1	TRBJ2-7
CASRDRVSNQPQHF	TGTGCCAGCAGAGACAGGGTTAGCAATCAGCCCCAGCATTTT	TRBD1	few	TRBV6-1	TRBJ1-5
CASSTTDRYYGYTF	TGTGCCAGTAGTACCACGGACAGGTACTATGGCTACACCTTC	TRBD1	NA	TRBV19	TRBJ1-2
CASSLALGVGAFF	TGTGCCAGCAGCTTAGCGCTGGGCGTTGGAGCTTTCTTT	NA	few	TRBV7-9	TRBJ1-1
CSARVGRGLDYNYGYTF	TGCAGTGCTAGAGTGGGCAGGGGATTAGATTATAACTATGGCTACACCTTC	NA	few	TRBV20-1	TRBJ1-2
CASSTETGAATYYGYTF	TGTGCCAGCTCAACTGAGACAGGGGCCGCTACCTACTATGGCTACACCTTC	TRBD1	few	TRBV18	TRBJ1-2
CASSLASGSGSPLHF	TGCGCCAGCAGCTTGGCCTCCGGGTCAGGGTCACCCCTCCACTTT	NA	NA	TRBV5-1	TRBJ1-6
CASSFIFPDRNYGYTF	TGTGCCAGCAGTTTCATCTTTCCGGACAGGAACTATGGCTACACCTTC	TRBD1	NA	TRBV27	TRBJ1-2
CASRYRLATPTGELFF	TGTGCCAGCAGGTACAGACTCGCGACTCCCACCGGGGAGCTGTTTTTT	NA	NA	TRBV7-2	TRBJ2-2
CASSSRRATSGTDTQYF	TGCGCCAGCAGCTCGCGGCGAGCGACTAGCGGCACAGATACGCAGTATTTT	TRBD2	NA	TRBV5-1	TRBJ2-3
CASSQRHLTHGYTF	TGTGCCAGCAGTCAAAGACATCTGACTCATGGCTACACCTTC	NA	few	TRBV3-1	TRBJ1-2
CASSGWVAGGTDTQYF	TGTGCCAGCAGTGGATGGGTAGCGGGGGGCACAGATACGCAGTATTTT	TRBD2	NA	TRBV6-1	TRBJ2-3
CASTTQGIRGNQPQHF	TGTGCCAGCACCACCCAGGGGATACGAGGCAATCAGCCCCAGCATTTT	NA	NA	TRBV6-1	TRBJ1-5